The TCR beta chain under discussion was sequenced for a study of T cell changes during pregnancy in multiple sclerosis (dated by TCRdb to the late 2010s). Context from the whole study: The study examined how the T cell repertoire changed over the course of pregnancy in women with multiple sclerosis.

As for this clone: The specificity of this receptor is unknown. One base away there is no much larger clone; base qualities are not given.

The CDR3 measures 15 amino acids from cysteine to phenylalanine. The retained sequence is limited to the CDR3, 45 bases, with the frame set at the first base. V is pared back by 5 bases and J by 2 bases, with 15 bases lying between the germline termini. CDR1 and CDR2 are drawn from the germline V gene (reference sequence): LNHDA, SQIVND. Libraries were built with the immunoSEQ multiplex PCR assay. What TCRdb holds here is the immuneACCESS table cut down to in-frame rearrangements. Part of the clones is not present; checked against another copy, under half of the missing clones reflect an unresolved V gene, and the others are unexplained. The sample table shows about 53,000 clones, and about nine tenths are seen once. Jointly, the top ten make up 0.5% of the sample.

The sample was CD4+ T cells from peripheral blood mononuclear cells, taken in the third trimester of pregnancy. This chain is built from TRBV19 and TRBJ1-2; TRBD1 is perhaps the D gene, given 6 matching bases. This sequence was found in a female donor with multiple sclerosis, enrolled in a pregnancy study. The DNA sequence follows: TGTGCCAGTAGTCAGACGCTCAGGGGAAACTATGGCTACACCTTC. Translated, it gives CASSQTLRGNYGYTF. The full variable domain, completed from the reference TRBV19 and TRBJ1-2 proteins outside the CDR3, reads DGGITQSPKYLFRKEGQNVTLSCEQNLNHDAMYWYRQDPGQGLRLIYYSQIVNDFQKGDIAEGYSVSREKKESFPLTVTSAQKNPTAFYLCASSQTLRGNYGYTFGSGTRLTVV.